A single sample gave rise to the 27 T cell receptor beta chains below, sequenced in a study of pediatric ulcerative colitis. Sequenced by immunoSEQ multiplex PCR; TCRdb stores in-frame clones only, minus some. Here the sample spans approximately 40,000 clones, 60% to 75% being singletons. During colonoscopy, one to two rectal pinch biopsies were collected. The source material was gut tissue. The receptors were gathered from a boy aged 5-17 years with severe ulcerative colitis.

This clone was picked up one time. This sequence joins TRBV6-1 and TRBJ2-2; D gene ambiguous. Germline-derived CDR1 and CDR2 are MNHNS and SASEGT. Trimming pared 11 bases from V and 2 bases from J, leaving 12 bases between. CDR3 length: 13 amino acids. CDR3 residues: CAGRHLNTGELFF. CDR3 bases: TGTGCCGGAAGACACTTAAACACCGGGGAGCTGTTTTTT.

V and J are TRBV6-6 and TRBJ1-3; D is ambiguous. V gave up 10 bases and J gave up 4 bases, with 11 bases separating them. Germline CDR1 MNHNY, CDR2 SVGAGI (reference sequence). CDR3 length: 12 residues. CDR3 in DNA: TGTGCCACCTCCCGTGTGGGAAACACCATATATTTT. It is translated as CATSRVGNTIYF.

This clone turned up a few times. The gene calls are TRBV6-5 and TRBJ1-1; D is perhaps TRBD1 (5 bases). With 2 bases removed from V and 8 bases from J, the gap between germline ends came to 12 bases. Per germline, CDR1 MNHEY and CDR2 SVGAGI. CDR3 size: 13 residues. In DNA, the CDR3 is TGTGCCAGCAGTTACGGGTCGCGGACAGAAGCTTTCTTT. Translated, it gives CASSYGSRTEAFF.

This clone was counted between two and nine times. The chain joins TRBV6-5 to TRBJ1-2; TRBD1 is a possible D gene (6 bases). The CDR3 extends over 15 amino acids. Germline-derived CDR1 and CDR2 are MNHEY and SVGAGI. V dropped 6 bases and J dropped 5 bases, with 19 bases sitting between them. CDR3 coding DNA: TGTGCCAGCAGGGGGGCCTCTGAAAGGAGGTATGGCTACACCTTC. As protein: CASRGASERRYGYTF.

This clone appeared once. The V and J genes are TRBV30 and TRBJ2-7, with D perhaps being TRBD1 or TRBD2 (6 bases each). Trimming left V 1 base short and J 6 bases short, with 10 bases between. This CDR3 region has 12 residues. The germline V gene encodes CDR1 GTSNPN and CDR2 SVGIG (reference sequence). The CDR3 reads CAWSEGGSEQYF. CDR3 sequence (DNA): TGTGCCTGGAGTGAAGGGGGGAGCGAGCAGTACTTC.

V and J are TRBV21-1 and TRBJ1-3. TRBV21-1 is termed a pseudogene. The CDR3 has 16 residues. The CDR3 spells CASSAFSRRSGNTIYF. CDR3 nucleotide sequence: TGTGCCAGCAGCGCCTTCAGTCGAAGGTCTGGAAACACCATATATTTT.

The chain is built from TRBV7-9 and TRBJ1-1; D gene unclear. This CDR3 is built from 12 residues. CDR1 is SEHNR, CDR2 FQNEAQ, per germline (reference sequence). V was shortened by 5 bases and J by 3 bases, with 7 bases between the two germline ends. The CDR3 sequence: CASSVDDTEAFF. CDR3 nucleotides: TGTGCCAGCAGCGTTGATGACACTGAAGCTTTCTTT.

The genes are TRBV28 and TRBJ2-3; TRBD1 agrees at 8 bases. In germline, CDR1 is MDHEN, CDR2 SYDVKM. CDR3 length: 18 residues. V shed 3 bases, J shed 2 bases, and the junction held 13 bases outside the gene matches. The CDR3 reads CASSFRTPRDRFTDTQYF. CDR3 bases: TGTGCCAGCAGTTTTCGCACTCCACGGGACAGGTTCACAGATACGCAGTATTTT.

The CDR3 nucleotides are TGCAGCGTATGGGACAGTCAAGAGACCCAGTACTTC. As protein: CSVWDSQETQYF. V and J are TRBV29-1 and TRBJ2-5; 7 bases are a match to TRBD1. The CDR3 has 12 residues. After removal of 6 bases from V and 2 bases from J, the junction contained 3 bases not matched to a gene. Per the germline V gene, CDR1 is SQVTM and CDR2 is ANQGSEA.

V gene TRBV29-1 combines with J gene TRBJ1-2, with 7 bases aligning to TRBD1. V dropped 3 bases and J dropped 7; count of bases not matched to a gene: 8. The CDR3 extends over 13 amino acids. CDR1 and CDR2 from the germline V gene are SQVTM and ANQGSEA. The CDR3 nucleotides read TGCAGCGTTGAGGTCCTCACAGGGGTTGGCTACACCTTC. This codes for CSVEVLTGVGYTF.

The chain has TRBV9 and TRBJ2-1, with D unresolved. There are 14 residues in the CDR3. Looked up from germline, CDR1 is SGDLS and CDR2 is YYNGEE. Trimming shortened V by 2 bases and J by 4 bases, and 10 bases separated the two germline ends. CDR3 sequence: CASSVVNQYNEQFF. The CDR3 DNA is TGTGCCAGCAGCGTGGTGAACCAATACAATGAGCAGTTCTTC.

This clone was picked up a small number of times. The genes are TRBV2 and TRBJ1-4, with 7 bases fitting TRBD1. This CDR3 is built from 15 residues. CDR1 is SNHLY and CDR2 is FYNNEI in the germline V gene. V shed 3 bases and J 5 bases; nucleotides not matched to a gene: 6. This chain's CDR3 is CASSEQGQSNEKLFF. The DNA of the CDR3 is TGTGCCAGCAGTGAGCAGGGACAGTCCAATGAAAAACTGTTTTTT.

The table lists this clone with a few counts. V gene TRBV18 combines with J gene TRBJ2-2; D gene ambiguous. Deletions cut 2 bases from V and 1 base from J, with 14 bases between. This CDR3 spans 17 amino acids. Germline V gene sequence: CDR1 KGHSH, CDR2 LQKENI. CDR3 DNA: TGTGCCAGCTCACCAGGTCGCTTTGGGGAGAACACCGGGGAGCTGTTTTTT. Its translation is CASSPGRFGENTGELFF.

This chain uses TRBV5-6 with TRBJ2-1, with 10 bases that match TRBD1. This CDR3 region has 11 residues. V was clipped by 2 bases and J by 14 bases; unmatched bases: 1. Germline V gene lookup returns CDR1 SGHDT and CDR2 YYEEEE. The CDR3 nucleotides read TGTGCCAGCAGCTTTGGGACAGGGGAGTTCTTC. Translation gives CASSFGTGEFF.

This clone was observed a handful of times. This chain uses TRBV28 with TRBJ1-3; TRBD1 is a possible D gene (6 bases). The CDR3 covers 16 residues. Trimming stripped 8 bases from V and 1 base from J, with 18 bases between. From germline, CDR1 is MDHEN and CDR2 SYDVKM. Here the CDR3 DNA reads TGTGCCAGCCAACCCGCACGGGGGCGATCTGGAAACACCATATATTTT. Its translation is CASQPARGRSGNTIYF.

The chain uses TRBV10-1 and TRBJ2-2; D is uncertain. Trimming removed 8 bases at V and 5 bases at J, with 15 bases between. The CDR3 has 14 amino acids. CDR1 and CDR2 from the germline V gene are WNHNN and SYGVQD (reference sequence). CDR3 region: CASSGPLTTGELFF. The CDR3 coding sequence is TGCGCCAGCTCTGGCCCCCTTACTACCGGGGAGCTGTTTTTT.

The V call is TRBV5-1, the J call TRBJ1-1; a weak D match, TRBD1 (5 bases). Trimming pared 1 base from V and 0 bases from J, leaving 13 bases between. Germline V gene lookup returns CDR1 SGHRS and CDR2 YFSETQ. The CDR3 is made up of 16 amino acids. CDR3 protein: CASSLWGRSMNTEAFF. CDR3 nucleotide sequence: TGCGCCAGCAGCTTGTGGGGGAGAAGCATGAACACTGAAGCTTTCTTT.

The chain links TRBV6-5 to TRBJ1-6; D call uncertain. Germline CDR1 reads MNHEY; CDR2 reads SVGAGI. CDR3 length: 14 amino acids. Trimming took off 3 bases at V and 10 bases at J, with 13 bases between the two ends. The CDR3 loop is CASSYRRPESPLHF. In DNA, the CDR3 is TGTGCCAGCAGTTATCGTCGGCCTGAGTCACCCCTCCACTTT.

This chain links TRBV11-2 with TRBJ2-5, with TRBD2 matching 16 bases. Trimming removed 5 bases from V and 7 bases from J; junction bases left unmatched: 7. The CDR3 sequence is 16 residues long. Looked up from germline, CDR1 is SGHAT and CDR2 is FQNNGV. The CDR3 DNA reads TGTGCCAGCAGCACGGGACTAGCGGGGGGGCTTAGGACCCAGTACTTC. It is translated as CASSTGLAGGLRTQYF.

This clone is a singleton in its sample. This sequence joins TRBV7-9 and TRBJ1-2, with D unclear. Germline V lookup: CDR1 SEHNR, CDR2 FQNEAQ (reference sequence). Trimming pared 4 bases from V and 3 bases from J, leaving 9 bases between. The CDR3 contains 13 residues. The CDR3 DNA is TGTGCCAGCAGCTCAGACGGATACTATGGCTACACCTTC. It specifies CASSSDGYYGYTF.

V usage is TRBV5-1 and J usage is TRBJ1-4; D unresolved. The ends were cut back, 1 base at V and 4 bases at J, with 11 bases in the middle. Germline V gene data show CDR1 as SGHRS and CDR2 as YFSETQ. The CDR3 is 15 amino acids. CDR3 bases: TGCGCCAGCAGCTTGTTGGCAGGAGGTAATGAAAAACTGTTTTTT. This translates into CASSLLAGGNEKLFF.

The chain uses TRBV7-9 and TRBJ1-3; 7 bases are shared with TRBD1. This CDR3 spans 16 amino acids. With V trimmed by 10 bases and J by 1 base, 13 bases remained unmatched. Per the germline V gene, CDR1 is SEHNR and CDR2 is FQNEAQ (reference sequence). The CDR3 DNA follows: TGTGCCACCCCGGGGGCGACAGGGTTATCTGGAAACACCATATATTTT. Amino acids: CATPGATGLSGNTIYF.

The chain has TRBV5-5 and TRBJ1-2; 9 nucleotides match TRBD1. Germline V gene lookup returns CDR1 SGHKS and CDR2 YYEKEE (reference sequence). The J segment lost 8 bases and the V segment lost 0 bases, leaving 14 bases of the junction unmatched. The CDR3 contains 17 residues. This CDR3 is CASSLGSLRQGENGYTF. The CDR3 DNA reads TGTGCCAGCAGCTTGGGGAGTCTTCGACAGGGGGAAAACGGCTACACCTTC.

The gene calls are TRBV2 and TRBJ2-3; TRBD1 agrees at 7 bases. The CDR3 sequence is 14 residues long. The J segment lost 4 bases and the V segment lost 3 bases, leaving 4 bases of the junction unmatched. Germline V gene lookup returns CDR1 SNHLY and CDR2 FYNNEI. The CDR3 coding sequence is TGTGCCAGCAGTGAGGACAGGAGGCCAGATACGCAGTATTTT. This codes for CASSEDRRPDTQYF.

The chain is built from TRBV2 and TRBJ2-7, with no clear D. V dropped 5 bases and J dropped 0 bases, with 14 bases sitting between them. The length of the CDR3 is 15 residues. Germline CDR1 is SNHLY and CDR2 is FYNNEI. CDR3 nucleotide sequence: TGTGCCAGCAGTCTAAAGGTCTCTCGCTCCTACGAGCAGTACTTC. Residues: CASSLKVSRSYEQYF.

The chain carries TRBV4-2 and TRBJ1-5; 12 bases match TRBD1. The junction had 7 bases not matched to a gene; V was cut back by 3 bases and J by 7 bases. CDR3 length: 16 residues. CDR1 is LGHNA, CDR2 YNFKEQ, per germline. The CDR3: CASSHAGQGAAQPQHF. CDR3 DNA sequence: TGTGCCAGCAGCCACGCGGGACAGGGGGCGGCGCAGCCCCAGCATTTT.

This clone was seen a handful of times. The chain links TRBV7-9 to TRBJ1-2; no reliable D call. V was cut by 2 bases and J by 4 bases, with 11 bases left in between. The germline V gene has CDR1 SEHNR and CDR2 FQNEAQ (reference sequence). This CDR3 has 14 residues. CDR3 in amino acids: CASSLTEVSYGYTF. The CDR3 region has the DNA TGTGCCAGCAGCTTAACAGAAGTTTCCTATGGCTACACCTTC.